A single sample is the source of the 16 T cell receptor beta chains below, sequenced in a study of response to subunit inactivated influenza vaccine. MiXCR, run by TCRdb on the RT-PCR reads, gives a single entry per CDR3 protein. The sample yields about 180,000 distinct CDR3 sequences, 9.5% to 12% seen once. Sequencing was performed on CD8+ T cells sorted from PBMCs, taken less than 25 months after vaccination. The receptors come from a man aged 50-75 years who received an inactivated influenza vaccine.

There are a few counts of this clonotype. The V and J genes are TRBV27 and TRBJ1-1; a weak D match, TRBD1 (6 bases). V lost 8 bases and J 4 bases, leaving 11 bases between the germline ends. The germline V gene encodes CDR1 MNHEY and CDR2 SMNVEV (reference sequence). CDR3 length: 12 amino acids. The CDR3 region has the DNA TGTGCCAGCCTTGGGGGGCGCACTGAAGCTTTCTTT. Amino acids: CASLGGRTEAFF.

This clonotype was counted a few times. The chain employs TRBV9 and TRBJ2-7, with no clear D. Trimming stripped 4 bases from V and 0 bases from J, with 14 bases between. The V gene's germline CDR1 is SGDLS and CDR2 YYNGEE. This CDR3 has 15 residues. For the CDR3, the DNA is TGTGCCAGCAGCCCCGGCGGACGTCCCTCCTACGAGCAGTACTTC. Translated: CASSPGGRPSYEQYF.

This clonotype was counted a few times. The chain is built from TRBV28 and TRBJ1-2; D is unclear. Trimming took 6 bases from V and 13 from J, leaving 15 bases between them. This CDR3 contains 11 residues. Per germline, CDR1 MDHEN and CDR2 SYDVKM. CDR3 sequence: CASSLGPISTF. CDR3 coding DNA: TGTGCCAGCAGCCTCGGACCTATAAGCACCTTC.

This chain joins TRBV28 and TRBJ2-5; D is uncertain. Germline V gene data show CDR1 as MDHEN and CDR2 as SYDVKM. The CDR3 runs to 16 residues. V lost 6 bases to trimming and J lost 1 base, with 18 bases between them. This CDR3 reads CASSPPATLAQETQYF. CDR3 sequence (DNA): TGTGCCAGCAGCCCACCCGCTACGTTGGCCCAAGAGACCCAGTACTTC.

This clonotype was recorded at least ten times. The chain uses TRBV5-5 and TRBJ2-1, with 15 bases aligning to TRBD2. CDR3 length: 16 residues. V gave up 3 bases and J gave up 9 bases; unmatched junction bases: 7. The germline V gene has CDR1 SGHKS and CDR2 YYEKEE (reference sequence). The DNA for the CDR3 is TGTGCCAGCAGCTCTGGACTAGCGGGAGGGTGGGGTGAGCAGTTCTTC. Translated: CASSSGLAGGWGEQFF.

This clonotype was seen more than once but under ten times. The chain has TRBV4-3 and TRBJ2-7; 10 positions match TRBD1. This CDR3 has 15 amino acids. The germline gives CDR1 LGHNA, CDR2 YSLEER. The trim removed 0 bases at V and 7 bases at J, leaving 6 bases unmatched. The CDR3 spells CASSQDETGGFEQYF. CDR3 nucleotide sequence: TGCGCCAGCAGCCAAGACGAGACAGGGGGCTTTGAGCAGTACTTC.

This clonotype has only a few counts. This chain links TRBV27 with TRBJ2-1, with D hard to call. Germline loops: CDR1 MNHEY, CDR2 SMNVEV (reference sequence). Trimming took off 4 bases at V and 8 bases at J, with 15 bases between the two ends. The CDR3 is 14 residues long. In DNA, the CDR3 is TGTGCCAGCAGTTCCCTGAGGATAGACGATGAGCAGTTCTTC. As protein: CASSSLRIDDEQFF.

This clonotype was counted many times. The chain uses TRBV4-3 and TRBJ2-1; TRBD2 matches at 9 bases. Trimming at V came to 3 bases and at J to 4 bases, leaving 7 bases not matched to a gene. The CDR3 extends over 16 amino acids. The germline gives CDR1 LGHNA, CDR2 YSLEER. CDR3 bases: TGCGCCAGCAGCCACCTTAGCGGGGGTGGGTACAATGAGCAGTTCTTC. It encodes CASSHLSGGGYNEQFF.

CDR3: CASSLLQGTSGRTDTQYF. DNA for the CDR3: TGCGCCAGCAGCTTGTTACAGGGGACTAGCGGACGCACAGATACGCAGTATTTT. The chain couples TRBV5-1 to TRBJ2-3, with 11 positions matching TRBD2. With 1 base clipped from V and 1 base from J, the junction kept 8 bases outside the gene matches. The CDR3 runs 18 residues. From germline, CDR1 is SGHRS and CDR2 YFSETQ.

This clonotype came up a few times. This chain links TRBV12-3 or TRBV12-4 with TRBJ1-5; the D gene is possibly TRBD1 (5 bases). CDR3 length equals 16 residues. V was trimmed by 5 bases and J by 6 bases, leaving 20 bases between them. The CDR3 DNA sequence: TGTGCCAGCAGTGAGGTAGACGGGGCGTTTAGTCAGCCCCAGCATTTT. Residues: CASSEVDGAFSQPQHF.

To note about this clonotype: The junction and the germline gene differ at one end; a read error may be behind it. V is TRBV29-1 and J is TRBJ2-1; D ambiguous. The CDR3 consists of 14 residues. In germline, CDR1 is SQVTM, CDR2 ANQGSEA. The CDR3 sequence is CNPKPGDTNNGQFF. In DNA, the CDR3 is TGCAACCCTAAACCAGGAGACACCAACAATGGGCAGTTCTTC.

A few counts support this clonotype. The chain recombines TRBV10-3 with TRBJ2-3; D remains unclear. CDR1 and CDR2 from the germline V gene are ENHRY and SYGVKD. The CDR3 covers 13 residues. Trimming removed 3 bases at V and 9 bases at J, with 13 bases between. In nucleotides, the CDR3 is TGTGCCATCAGTGAAAATCCTCAAGACACGCAGTATTTT. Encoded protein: CAISENPQDTQYF.

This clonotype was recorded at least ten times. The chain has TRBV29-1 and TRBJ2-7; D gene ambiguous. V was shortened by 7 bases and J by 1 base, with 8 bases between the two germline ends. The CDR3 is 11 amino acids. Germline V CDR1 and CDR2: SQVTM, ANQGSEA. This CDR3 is CSGASSYEQYF. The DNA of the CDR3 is TGCAGCGGTGCAAGTTCCTACGAGCAGTACTTC.

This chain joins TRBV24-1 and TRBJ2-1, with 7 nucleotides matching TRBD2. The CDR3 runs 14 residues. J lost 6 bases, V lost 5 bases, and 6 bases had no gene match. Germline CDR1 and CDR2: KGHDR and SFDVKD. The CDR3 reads CATSGAGDLNEQFF. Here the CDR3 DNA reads TGTGCCACCAGTGGGGCGGGGGATCTCAATGAGCAGTTCTTC.

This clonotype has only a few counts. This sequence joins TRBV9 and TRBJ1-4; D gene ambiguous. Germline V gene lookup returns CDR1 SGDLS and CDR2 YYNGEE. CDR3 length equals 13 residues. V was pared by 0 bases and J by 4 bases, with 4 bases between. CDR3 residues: CASSVADNEKLFF. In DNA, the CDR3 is TGTGCCAGCAGCGTAGCTGATAATGAAAAACTGTTTTTT. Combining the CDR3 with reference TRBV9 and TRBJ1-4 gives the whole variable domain DSGVTQTPKHLITATGQRVTLRCSPRSGDLSVYWYQQSLDQGLQFLIQYYNGEERAKGNILERFSAQQFPDLHSELNLSSLELGDSALYFCASSVADNEKLFFGSGTQLSVL.

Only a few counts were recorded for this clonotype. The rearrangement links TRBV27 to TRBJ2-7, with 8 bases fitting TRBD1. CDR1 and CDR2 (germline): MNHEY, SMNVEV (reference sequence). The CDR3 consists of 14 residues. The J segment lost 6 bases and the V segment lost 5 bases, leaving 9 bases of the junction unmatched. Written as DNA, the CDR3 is TGTGCCAGCAGTCCGACCGTCGACAGGGGCGAGCAGTACTTC. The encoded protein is CASSPTVDRGEQYF.